This entry is about one T cell receptor beta chain. Its antigen remains unknown. The CDR3 covers 13 residues. Per the germline V gene, CDR1 is LNHNV and CDR2 is YYDKDF (reference sequence). Deletions cut 5 bases from V and 6 bases from J, with 11 bases between. The repertoire was sequenced with immunoSEQ multiplex PCR; TCRdb's copy has only in-frame clones and lacks some. Here the sample spans approximately 460,000 clones, roughly 87% being singletons. The sample's treatment: around 19 received Ad26.COV2.S at low or high dose, single or two shots; 5 received placebo; per-sample allocation not given. The samples date from day 63 after the first vaccine or placebo injection. The sample comes from a study of Ad26.COV2.S vaccination and SARS-CoV-2 variants. For the study at large: Into the muscle, Ad26.COV2.S was dosed once or twice, 56 days apart. The study, taken as a whole, reports: The TCR breadth and depth analyses may have produced an underestimate of total T cell responses.

The rearrangement uses TRBV15 and TRBJ1-5, with no clear D. The sequence came from a person between 18 and 65 years old who received the Ad26.COV2.S COVID-19 vaccine or a placebo. Sequenced here: peripheral blood, sampled in a trial of Ad26.COV2.S vaccine versus placebo. The CDR3 DNA sequence: TGTGCCACCAGCCTCGACCCAGGTCAGCCCCAGCATTTT. It yields the protein CATSLDPGQPQHF.